This T cell receptor beta chain stems from a study of T cells in Graves' hyperthyroidism and ophthalmopathy. This clonotype was observed at least ten times. The V end was cut by 8 bases, the J end by 0 bases, with 13 bases between. In germline, CDR1 is MDHEN, CDR2 SYDVKM. The CDR3 loop spans 15 amino acids. Amplification of TCR beta CDR3 regions was performed using RNA transcripts as template. Using the HTBI primer set, a first-round RT-PCR was run on the TCR CDR3. TCRdb re-analysed the multiplex PCR reads in MiXCR, keeping a single row per CDR3 protein. The data contain 300,000 to 400,000 distinct CDR3 sequences, approximately 22% of them seen just once; the ten biggest clones take up 50%.

The specimen was blood. The source of this sequence is a woman aged 45-60 years with Graves' hyperthyroidism. The chain couples TRBV28 to TRBJ2-2; D is ambiguous. The CDR3 spells CASDTVSSNTGELFF. The DNA for the CDR3 is TGTGCCAGCGATACGGTTAGCTCGAACACCGGGGAGCTGTTTTTT.